This T cell receptor (beta chain) was retrieved from a study of T cell repertoires in cytomegalovirus infection. For the study at large: The public TCR beta signatures pointed to both CMV infection and matching HLA type.

TCRdb itself ran the reads through MiXCR, one entry per CDR3 protein. Of approximately 150,000 distinct CDR3 sequences listed, 15% to 20% are singletons. J was trimmed by 0 bases and V by 1 base; bases with no gene match: 11. Germline lookup yields CDR1 SGHTA and CDR2 FQGTGA. The CDR3 consists of 19 residues. On this clonotype: Its matching antigen is unknown.

Study-level points and caveats: Of the TCR beta families, the public ones yielded a cumulative frequency that identified carriers of CMV plus the relevant HLA. Dominating the ex vivo response were HLA-C-restricted CMV-specific TCR beta clonotypes.

The chain joins TRBV7-3 to TRBJ1-1; TRBD1 agrees at 10 bases. The receptor was isolated from a human donor in good health (CMV status not recorded). Some clones in this sample may be carry-over from other donors' samples. Sequenced material: CD8+ T cells from PBMCs. The CDR3 reads CASSLNKGGTGVLNTEAFF. The CDR3 DNA reads TGTGCCAGCAGCTTAAACAAGGGAGGGACAGGGGTATTGAACACTGAAGCTTTCTTT.